This passage covers 17 T cell receptor beta chains from one sample sequenced in a study of cytomegalovirus exposure and HLA in healthy donors. In the PCR, 60 Vbeta and 13 Jbeta primers were used. Produced via immunoSEQ multiplex PCR; TCRdb's table is partial and in-frame only. The table lists about 180,000 clones, under 80% of them singletons, with under 3% in the top ten. The sequenced material came from PBMCs. All receptors derive from a human donor in good health.

CDR3 region: CATAGTAENYEQYF. CDR3 bases: TGTGCCACCGCGGGAACAGCCGAAAACTACGAGCAGTACTTC. This sequence joins TRBV10-3 and TRBJ2-7, with D possibly TRBD2 on 6 matching bases. With 10 bases removed from V and 3 bases from J, the gap between germline ends came to 19 bases. This CDR3 region has 14 residues. The germline CDR1 and CDR2 sequences are ENHRY and SYGVKD.

This clone was detected a few times. The chain recombines TRBV5-6 with TRBJ1-6, with TRBD1 identical over 7 bases. The germline V gene has CDR1 SGHDT and CDR2 YYEEEE. The CDR3 totals 14 residues. The J segment lost 10 bases and the V segment lost 4 bases, leaving 8 bases of the junction unmatched. Here the CDR3 reads CASSLRDRESPLHF. CDR3 nucleotide sequence: TGTGCCAGCAGCCTCCGGGACAGAGAGTCACCCCTCCACTTT.

V usage is TRBV11-3 and J usage is TRBJ2-5, with TRBD1 as a possible D gene (5 bases). This CDR3 is 17 amino acids long. The V end lost 1 base, the J end lost 5 bases, and 20 bases lay between the germline ends. Germline-derived CDR1 and CDR2 are SGHNT and YENEEA. CDR3 sequence reads: CASSLGLGPGSRETQYF. In DNA, the CDR3 is TGTGCCAGCAGCTTAGGCCTAGGGCCAGGGTCTAGGGAGACCCAGTACTTC.

The chain recombines TRBV6-5 with TRBJ1-2, with 7 bases matching TRBD1. This CDR3 is 15 amino acids long. The V segment lost 6 bases and the J segment 8 bases; nucleotides outside the gene matches: 15. The V gene's germline CDR1 is MNHEY and CDR2 SVGAGI. The CDR3 bases are TGTGCCAGCAGGTCGCTGGGACAGACATACCTAGGCTACACCTTC. It is translated as CASRSLGQTYLGYTF.

The sample holds a few counts of this clone. This same CDR3 is encoded by further DNA sequences in the sample. V and J are TRBV9 and TRBJ2-3; D uncertain. The germline V and J ends were trimmed by 2 bases and 1 base, with 2 bases remaining between them. This CDR3 region has 12 residues. Germline loops: CDR1 SGDLS, CDR2 YYNGEE. Here the CDR3 DNA reads TGTGCCAGCAGCGTCGGCACAGATACGCAGTATTTT. This translates into CASSVGTDTQYF.

This clone has just a few counts. The rearrangement links TRBV19 to TRBJ1-6, with 8 positions matching TRBD1. CDR3 size: 15 residues. V was pared by 4 bases and J by 3 bases, with 2 bases of the junction left unmatched. CDR1 is LNHDA, CDR2 SQIVND, per germline (reference sequence). The CDR3 nucleotides read TGTGCCAGTAGTAGGGGACAGGTCTATAATTCACCCCTCCACTTT. Protein: CASSRGQVYNSPLHF.

V and J are TRBV5-1 and TRBJ2-5; tentative D call: TRBD2 (6 bases). V lost 4 bases to trimming and J lost 3 bases, with 13 bases between them. The CDR3 has 14 residues. Per the germline V gene, CDR1 is SGHRS and CDR2 is YFSETQ. In DNA, the CDR3 is TGCGCCAGCAGCCAGGGACTGAATAAAGAGACCCAGTACTTC. Protein: CASSQGLNKETQYF.

In its sample, this clone was seen a few times. The chain combines TRBV4-1 with TRBJ2-2; 8 nucleotides line up with TRBD1. This CDR3 is built from 17 residues. Germline V CDR1 and CDR2: MGHRA, YSYEKL. The trim removed 4 bases at V and 4 bases at J, leaving 11 bases unmatched. In DNA, the CDR3 is TGCGCCAGCAGCCGCCTCCAGGGGGCTGTAGGCACCGGGGAGCTGTTTTTT. It yields the protein CASSRLQGAVGTGELFF.

This rearrangement joins TRBV2 to TRBJ2-3, with D maybe TRBD2 (5 bases). This CDR3 region has 14 residues. V was trimmed by 8 bases and J by 1 base, leaving 13 bases between them. Germline lookup yields CDR1 SNHLY and CDR2 FYNNEI. The CDR3 DNA reads as TGTGCCAGCGGTTTGAGCGGTGGCACAGATACGCAGTATTTT. This gives the protein CASGLSGGTDTQYF. The whole variable domain, remainder taken from reference TRBV2 and TRBJ2-3, is EPEVTQTPSHQVTQMGQEVILRCVPISNHLYFYWYRQILGQKVEFLVSFYNNEISEKSEIFDDQFSVERPDGSNFTLKIRSTKLEDSAMYFCASGLSGGTDTQYFGPGTRLTVL.

This clone was detected only a few times. The chain links TRBV29-1 to TRBJ2-5, with a possible D match to TRBD1 (5 bases). The germline V gene encodes CDR1 SQVTM and CDR2 ANQGSEA. Deletions cut 0 bases from V and 5 bases from J, with 13 bases between. This CDR3 has 14 amino acids. The CDR3 protein is CSVEEGQGLETQYF. CDR3 in DNA: TGCAGCGTTGAAGAGGGCCAGGGCCTGGAGACCCAGTACTTC.

The V gene is TRBV7-2, the J gene TRBJ1-2; D is unresolved. Trimming cost V 3 bases and J 3 bases, with 14 bases left between them. In germline, CDR1 is SGHTA, CDR2 FQGNSA. The CDR3 is 15 amino acids. For the CDR3, the DNA is TGTGCCAGCAGCTTCTCGTCGGGGATAGACTATGGCTACACCTTC. Protein: CASSFSSGIDYGYTF. Together with reference TRBV7-2 and TRBJ1-2, the CDR3 gives the full variable domain: GAGVSQSPSNKVTEKGKDVELRCDPISGHTALYWYRQSLGQGLEFLIYFQGNSAPDKSGLPSDRFSAERTGGSVSTLTIQRTQQEDSAVYLCASSFSSGIDYGYTFGSGTRLTVV.

The J gene is TRBJ2-7, the V gene TRBV21-1; the table's D call, TRBD1, was not checked against the DNA. TRBV21-1 is labeled a pseudogene. The CDR3 has 12 amino acids. In DNA, the CDR3 is TGTGCAGAAAGGCAGGGGGCCTACGAGCAGTACTTC. The encoded protein is CAERQGAYEQYF.

The rearrangement uses TRBV27 and TRBJ1-1, with 7 bases lining up with TRBD1. V was clipped by 0 bases and J by 6 bases; unmatched bases: 7. The CDR3 has 15 amino acids. From germline, CDR1 is MNHEY and CDR2 SMNVEV (reference sequence). In nucleotides, the CDR3 is TGTGCCAGCAGTTTATCCCCCGACAGGGCCCCTGAAGCTTTCTTT. Translation gives CASSLSPDRAPEAFF.

This clone was counted between two and nine times. The rearrangement uses TRBV7-2 and TRBJ1-2; no reliable D call. The CDR3 length is 15 residues. Deletions cut 1 base from V and 1 base from J, with 10 bases between. Germline V gene data show CDR1 as SGHTA and CDR2 as FQGNSA. The CDR3 DNA is TGTGCCAGCAGCTTAGTCGCGGTCGGTAACTATGGCTACACCTTC. This gives the protein CASSLVAVGNYGYTF.

The V gene is TRBV5-1, the J gene TRBJ1-3; unclear D gene. CDR1 and CDR2 (germline): SGHRS, YFSETQ. There are 16 residues in the CDR3. V lost 0 bases to trimming and J lost 0 bases, with 10 bases between them. The CDR3 loop is CASSLDRMSSGNTIYF. In nucleotides, the CDR3 is TGCGCCAGCAGCTTGGACAGAATGAGCTCTGGAAACACCATATATTTT.

The V and J genes are TRBV25-1 and TRBJ1-4, with D possibly being TRBD1 (6 bases). The germline V gene encodes CDR1 MGHDK and CDR2 SYGVNS. Between the trimmed V and J ends, which lost 3 bases and 3 bases, there was a span of 11 bases. This CDR3 spans 15 amino acids. CDR3 sequence (DNA): TGTGCCAGCAGTGACAGGGGTGGTTCTAATGAAAAACTGTTTTTT. It encodes CASSDRGGSNEKLFF.

This chain joins TRBV18 and TRBJ2-5; no firm D call. CDR1 is KGHSH, CDR2 LQKENI, per germline. There are 12 residues in the CDR3. V was clipped by 4 bases and J by 5 bases, with 8 bases between them. CDR3 region: CASSRMFETQYF. The CDR3 region has the DNA TGTGCCAGCTCACGTATGTTTGAGACCCAGTACTTC.